One sample yielded the 10 T cell receptor beta chains listed below, sequenced in a study of shared clonotypes between healthy human individuals. The naive CD8 fraction comprised CD45RO-negative cells positively selected for CCR7 and excluded terminally differentiated effector memory CD45RA+ cells. Some clones are missing from TCRdb's copy, which holds only in-frame ones; the method was immunoSEQ multiplex PCR. This sample has nearly 2 million clones, with roughly 94% found just once. The sample taken for sequencing was naive CD8+ T cells sorted from blood. These receptors were obtained from a man between 18 and 35 years old in good health.

This chain joins TRBV27 and TRBJ2-7, with D perhaps matching TRBD1 or TRBD2 (5 bases each). This CDR3 is built from 15 residues. Between the trimmed V and J ends, which lost 5 bases and 4 bases, there was a span of 18 bases. CDR1 and CDR2 from the germline V gene are MNHEY and SMNVEV (reference sequence). The CDR3 reads CASSIGTDPQYEQYF. The CDR3 bases are TGTGCCAGCAGTATAGGGACCGACCCACAGTACGAGCAGTACTTC.

The rearrangement links TRBV5-1 to TRBJ2-7, with D possibly called TRBD1 or TRBD2 (5 bases each). The CDR3 sequence is 15 residues long. CDR1 is SGHRS and CDR2 is YFSETQ in the germline V gene. Trimming cost V 6 bases and J 3 bases, with 19 bases left between them. The CDR3 sequence is CASTIGRDGLYEQYF. CDR3 nucleotide sequence: TGCGCCAGCACCATCGGCCGGGACGGACTCTACGAGCAGTACTTC.

This chain joins TRBV7-2 and TRBJ2-5, with D possibly being TRBD1 or TRBD2 (5 bases each). The V and J ends lost 1 base and 0 bases respectively, with 6 bases between them. The CDR3 covers 14 residues. Germline assignment: CDR1 SGHTA and CDR2 FQGNSA. Written as DNA, the CDR3 is TGTGCCAGCAGCTTAGGGGGGAACCAAGAGACCCAGTACTTC. Translating gives CASSLGGNQETQYF.

This sequence joins TRBV5-4 and TRBJ2-3; no clear D gene. The CDR3 extends over 12 amino acids. Germline V gives CDR1 SGHNT, CDR2 YYREEE (reference sequence). Trimming took 4 bases from V and 4 from J, leaving 7 bases between them. CDR3 DNA: TGTGCCAGCAGCCCAGAGGCAGATACGCAGTATTTT. Encoded protein: CASSPEADTQYF.

The rearrangement links TRBV6-6 to TRBJ2-7; D perhaps matches TRBD1 (5 bases). The CDR3 is 15 residues long. Germline CDR1 and CDR2: MNHNY and SVGAGI (reference sequence). The germline V and J ends were trimmed by 0 bases and 3 bases, with 12 bases remaining between them. In DNA form, the CDR3 reads TGTGCCAGCAGTTACTCTTCCGGCAGGGACTACGAGCAGTACTTC. Translated, it gives CASSYSSGRDYEQYF.

This clone was seen a single time. The sample contains more than one DNA sequence encoding this CDR3. This rearrangement joins TRBV7-9 to TRBJ2-1; 8 bases fit TRBD2. The V and J ends lost 5 bases and 3 bases, in that order; junction bases with no gene match: 6. The CDR3 length is 15 residues. The germline gives CDR1 SEHNR, CDR2 FQNEAQ (reference sequence). CDR3 DNA: TGTGCCAGCAGCCCAGGACTAGCCGGCTACAATGAGCAGTTCTTC. The encoded protein is CASSPGLAGYNEQFF.

The chain combines TRBV7-8 with TRBJ2-5; TRBD2 matches 11 bases. Per the germline V gene, CDR1 is SGHVS and CDR2 is FQNEAQ. CDR3 length: 15 amino acids. The J segment lost 5 bases and the V segment lost 7 bases, leaving 9 bases of the junction unmatched. The CDR3 nucleotides are TGTGCCAGCACAGGGGCTAGCGGGGGGCTGGAGACCCAGTACTTC. Translation: CASTGASGGLETQYF.

This clone showed up just once. The gene calls are TRBV28 and TRBJ2-7; D not resolved. This CDR3 has 16 amino acids. Trimming took 6 bases from V and 0 from J, leaving 18 bases between them. CDR1 and CDR2 (germline): MDHEN, SYDVKM. In DNA, the CDR3 is TGTGCCAGCAGCCCTAAGTGGCCTGAGGACTCCTACGAGCAGTACTTC. Its protein product is CASSPKWPEDSYEQYF.

Comments on this clone: The same CDR3 is also encoded by other DNA sequences in this sample. The CDR3 here is CASSIDLENTEAFF. The CDR3 DNA sequence: TGTGCCAGTAGTATAGATCTGGAAAACACTGAAGCTTTCTTT. This chain uses TRBV19 with TRBJ1-1; D unclear. The germline V gene encodes CDR1 LNHDA and CDR2 SQIVND (reference sequence). V was trimmed by 0 bases and J by 2 bases, leaving 7 bases between them. CDR3 length: 14 amino acids.

The rearrangement links TRBV18 to TRBJ2-2; D unclear. Trimming took off 0 bases at V and 1 base at J, with 9 bases between the two ends. The CDR3 has 16 amino acids. The germline V gene encodes CDR1 KGHSH and CDR2 LQKENI. For the CDR3, the DNA is TGTGCCAGCTCACCACCGCACGGAGTGAACACCGGGGAGCTGTTTTTT. Protein: CASSPPHGVNTGELFF.